These T cell receptor beta chains were read from a single sample in a study of cytomegalovirus exposure and HLA in healthy donors. Generated by immunoSEQ multiplex PCR, the TCRdb table keeps only in-frame clones and is missing some. The sample gives around 130,000 clones, 75% to 85% of which show up once; almost 6% is in the top ten. The sequenced sample consisted of PBMCs. The receptor source for this set is a woman aged 40 to 50 in good health and CMV-seropositive. Each CDR3 is given with its conserved first and last residue. D genes are given only for firm matches. Not all rows give a size; the values are once, few, many and, for expanded clones, a class.

d_gene: TRBD2
abundance: .
v_gene: TRBV5-4
j_gene: TRBJ2-1
CDR3nt: TGTGCCAGCAGCTCTAACACGGGGGACTACCGAAACAATGAGCAGTTCTTC
CDR3aa: CASSSNTGDYRNNEQFF

d_gene: TRBD1
abundance: few
v_gene: TRBV6-5
j_gene: TRBJ1-5
CDR3nt: TGTGCCAGCAGTGAAGACAGGGATCAGCCCCAGCATTTT
CDR3aa: CASSEDRDQPQHF

d_gene: .
abundance: .
v_gene: TRBV7-9
j_gene: TRBJ2-1
CDR3nt: TGTGCCAGCAGCTTAGCGGGGAGGCGGCTATCCTACAATGAGCAGTTCTTC
CDR3aa: CASSLAGRRLSYNEQFF

d_gene: .
abundance: once
v_gene: TRBV28
j_gene: TRBJ1-2
CDR3nt: TGTGCCAGCAGTCAAGAGCGGGGGAGAATAGATGGCTACACCTTC
CDR3aa: CASSQERGRIDGYTF

d_gene: TRBD2
abundance: once
v_gene: TRBV10-3
j_gene: TRBJ2-2
CDR3nt: TGTGCCATCACTAGCGGGAACACCGGGGAGCTGTTTTTT
CDR3aa: CAITSGNTGELFF

d_gene: TRBD2
abundance: .
v_gene: TRBV7-6
j_gene: TRBJ2-6
CDR3nt: TGTGCCAGCAGCCTCACCTCGAGCGGGATAAGTGGGGCCAACGTCCTGACTTTC
CDR3aa: CASSLTSSGISGANVLTF

d_gene: TRBD2
abundance: .
v_gene: TRBV27
j_gene: TRBJ2-7
CDR3nt: TGTGCCAGCAGTTCTAGCGGGAGCAACGAGCAGTACTTC
CDR3aa: CASSSSGSNEQYF

d_gene: .
abundance: .
v_gene: TRBV5-1
j_gene: TRBJ2-7
CDR3nt: TGCGCCAGCAGCTTGGGACAGGTTTCCTACGAGCAGTACTTC
CDR3aa: CASSLGQVSYEQYF

d_gene: .
abundance: .
v_gene: TRBV14
j_gene: TRBJ2-2
CDR3nt: TGTGCCAGCAGCCAACACTCCGGGGAGCTGTTTTTT
CDR3aa: CASSQHSGELFF

d_gene: TRBD1
abundance: .
v_gene: TRBV20-1
j_gene: TRBJ2-1
CDR3nt: TGCAGTGCGGACAGGGACAATGAGCAGTTCTTC
CDR3aa: CSADRDNEQFF

d_gene: .
abundance: .
v_gene: TRBV9
j_gene: TRBJ1-1
CDR3nt: TGTGCCAGCAGCGCTGGACAGCCGCACACTGAAGCTTTCTTT
CDR3aa: CASSAGQPHTEAFF

d_gene: TRBD2
abundance: .
v_gene: TRBV9
j_gene: TRBJ2-2
CDR3nt: TGTGCCAGCAGCGTATTACCTAGCGGGGGGAACACCGGGGAGCTGTTTTTT
CDR3aa: CASSVLPSGGNTGELFF

d_gene: .
abundance: .
v_gene: TRBV11-2
j_gene: TRBJ2-7
CDR3nt: TGTGCCAGCAGCTTAGCACAGGCGACCTACGAGCAGTACTTC
CDR3aa: CASSLAQATYEQYF

d_gene: .
abundance: .
v_gene: TRBV30
j_gene: TRBJ1-2
CDR3nt: TGTGCCTGGAGTGTACGTTCGGGCTATGGCTACACCTTC
CDR3aa: CAWSVRSGYGYTF

d_gene: TRBD1
abundance: .
v_gene: TRBV6-6
j_gene: TRBJ1-5
CDR3nt: TGTGCCAGCACCGACGGGACAGGGGGCAGTCAGCCCCAGCATTTT
CDR3aa: CASTDGTGGSQPQHF

d_gene: .
abundance: .
v_gene: TRBV7-7
j_gene: TRBJ2-3
CDR3nt: TGTGCTAGCAGCTTGGATAGCAGCACAGATACGCAGTATTTT
CDR3aa: CASSLDSSTDTQYF

d_gene: .
abundance: .
v_gene: TRBV29-1
j_gene: TRBJ1-4
CDR3nt: TGCAGCGTTGAAAAGTTCGGTACAGATGGGGAAAAACTGTTTTTT
CDR3aa: CSVEKFGTDGEKLFF

d_gene: TRBD2
abundance: .
v_gene: TRBV7-8
j_gene: TRBJ2-3
CDR3nt: TGTGCCAGCAGCCTTAGGACTAGCGGTACTAGAAGCACAGATACGCAGTATTTT
CDR3aa: CASSLRTSGTRSTDTQYF

d_gene: .
abundance: few
v_gene: TRBV19
j_gene: TRBJ2-2
CDR3nt: TGTGCCAGTAATTGGGGCCGGGGGTACACCGGGGAGCTGTTTTTT
CDR3aa: CASNWGRGYTGELFF

d_gene: TRBD1
abundance: .
v_gene: TRBV6-1
j_gene: TRBJ1-4
CDR3nt: TGTGCCAGCAGAGAGACAGGGGATGAAAAACTGTTTTTT
CDR3aa: CASRETGDEKLFF

d_gene: .
abundance: .
v_gene: TRBV7-2
j_gene: TRBJ2-1
CDR3nt: TGTGCCAGCAGCTTTAAGCAGCGAAGCTCCTACAATGAGCAGTTCTTC
CDR3aa: CASSFKQRSSYNEQFF

d_gene: TRBD2
abundance: .
v_gene: TRBV6-1
j_gene: TRBJ2-7
CDR3nt: TGTGCCAGCAGCGAGCGGGGGACCTACGAGCAGTACTTC
CDR3aa: CASSERGTYEQYF

d_gene: .
abundance: .
v_gene: TRBV7-2
j_gene: TRBJ1-1
CDR3nt: TGTGCCAGCAGCACCCAGCCGGGGACTGAAGCTTTCTTT
CDR3aa: CASSTQPGTEAFF

d_gene: .
abundance: .
v_gene: TRBV19
j_gene: TRBJ1-5
CDR3nt: TGTGCCACAAGCGAGGAGGTACGTAGCAATCAGCCCCAGCATTTT
CDR3aa: CATSEEVRSNQPQHF

d_gene: TRBD2
abundance: .
v_gene: TRBV12-5
j_gene: TRBJ2-4
CDR3nt: TGTGCTAGTGGTACAGGGACTAGCGGGGACAAAAACATTCAGTACTTC
CDR3aa: CASGTGTSGDKNIQYF

d_gene: .
abundance: .
v_gene: TRBV19
j_gene: TRBJ1-6
CDR3nt: TGTGCCAGTAAAAGGTGGAGGACCGCGGATAATTCACCCCTCCACTTT
CDR3aa: CASKRWRTADNSPLHF

d_gene: .
abundance: few
v_gene: TRBV25-1
j_gene: TRBJ2-2
CDR3nt: TGTGCCAGCAGTGAATACGTCCGCGGGGAGCTGTTTTTT
CDR3aa: CASSEYVRGELFF

d_gene: TRBD2
abundance: .
v_gene: TRBV7-9
j_gene: TRBJ2-3
CDR3nt: TGTGCCAGCAGCTCCGGAGCGGGGCTCACAGATACGCAGTATTTT
CDR3aa: CASSSGAGLTDTQYF

d_gene: .
abundance: .
v_gene: TRBV15
j_gene: TRBJ2-7
CDR3nt: TGTGCCACCAGCCGGGACATACGTCGCGAGCAGTACTTC
CDR3aa: CATSRDIRREQYF

d_gene: .
abundance: .
v_gene: TRBV7-6
j_gene: TRBJ1-2
CDR3nt: TGTGCCAGCAGCCGGGAGACAGCAAACTATGGCTACACCTTC
CDR3aa: CASSRETANYGYTF

d_gene: .
abundance: .
v_gene: TRBV5-4
j_gene: TRBJ1-4
CDR3nt: TGTGCCAGCAGCTCCCCGTCGGAGGAAAAACTGTTTTTT
CDR3aa: CASSSPSEEKLFF

d_gene: .
abundance: .
v_gene: TRBV5-1
j_gene: TRBJ1-1
CDR3nt: TGCGCCAGCAGCCTTCTGCGGGCCCTGAATACTGAAGCTTTCTTT
CDR3aa: CASSLLRALNTEAFF

d_gene: TRBD2
abundance: .
v_gene: TRBV25-1
j_gene: TRBJ2-1
CDR3nt: TGTGCCAGCAGTGACGGGACTAGCGGAAACAATGAGCAGTTCTTC
CDR3aa: CASSDGTSGNNEQFF

d_gene: TRBD1
abundance: .
v_gene: TRBV2
j_gene: TRBJ1-3
CDR3nt: TGTGCCAGCAGCGCCCAGGGACAGGGTTCGGGAAACACCATATATTTT
CDR3aa: CASSAQGQGSGNTIYF

d_gene: .
abundance: once
v_gene: TRBV7-9
j_gene: TRBJ1-1
CDR3nt: TGTGCCAGCAGCTTAGCCGGGCAGGGGAACACTGAAGCTTTCTTT
CDR3aa: CASSLAGQGNTEAFF